Each of the 23 T cell receptor beta chains below was sequenced from the same sample in a study of blood T cell repertoires in COVID-19. Assay used: immunoSEQ multiplex PCR; TCRdb lists only in-frame clones, some missing. The sample carries 200,000 to 250,000 clones, 80% to 90% recorded once. The sequenced sample was PBMCs or T cells enriched from blood (not recorded which). The receptors stem from a woman aged 18-35 years in a cohort exposed to, infected with or recovered from COVID-19 (not recorded which).

This rearrangement joins TRBV11-3 to TRBJ1-2, with a weak D call TRBD1 (5 bases). Per the germline V gene, CDR1 is SGHNT and CDR2 is YENEEA. V was pared by 5 bases and J by 4 bases, with 17 bases between. The CDR3 runs to 15 residues. CDR3 in amino acids: CASSGRVINGYGYTF. The CDR3 bases are TGTGCCAGCAGCGGCAGGGTGATAAATGGCTATGGCTACACCTTC. The full variable domain, its missing parts supplied by reference TRBV11-3 and TRBJ1-2, is EAGVVQSPRYKIIEKKQPVAFWCNPISGHNTLYWYLQNLGQGPELLIRYENEEAVDDSQLPKDRFSAERLKGVDSTLKIQPAELGDSAVYLCASSGRVINGYGYTFGSGTRLTVV.

The V call is TRBV25-1, the J call TRBJ1-4; D is unclear. Trimming left V 2 bases short and J 8 bases short, with 15 bases between. Germline V CDR1 and CDR2: MGHDK, SYGVNS. The CDR3 spans 15 residues. The CDR3 here is CASSEKTSGEEKLFF. The CDR3 nucleotides are TGTGCCAGCAGTGAAAAGACGTCCGGGGAGGAAAAACTGTTTTTT.

The chain employs TRBV27 and TRBJ2-7, with D possibly being TRBD2 (6 bases). This CDR3 region has 17 residues. V was pared by 3 bases and J by 0 bases, with 18 bases between. Germline V gives CDR1 MNHEY, CDR2 SMNVEV (reference sequence). For the CDR3, the DNA is TGTGCCAGCAGTTTGGTGGGGACTCCTGGGAGCTCCTACGAGCAGTACTTC. Residues: CASSLVGTPGSSYEQYF.

The gene calls are TRBV6-5 and TRBJ1-1; possibly TRBD1 for D (5 bases). This CDR3 is built from 15 residues. V gave up 0 bases and J gave up 4 bases, with 12 bases separating them. Germline CDR1 is MNHEY and CDR2 is SVGAGI. The CDR3 DNA reads TGTGCCAGCAGTTACTCGGCAGGGCCTGGCACTGAAGCTTTCTTT. Its protein product is CASSYSAGPGTEAFF.

In this sample, this clone turned up a few times. The gene calls are TRBV19 and TRBJ1-2; TRBD1 is a possible D gene (5 bases). Looked up from germline, CDR1 is LNHDA and CDR2 is SQIVND (reference sequence). CDR3 length: 14 residues. Deletions cut 4 bases from V and 0 bases from J, with 9 bases between. The DNA of the CDR3 is TGTGCCAGTAGTAAAGGACACGCTAACTATGGCTACACCTTC. As protein: CASSKGHANYGYTF.

The chain carries TRBV11-3 and TRBJ2-1; D gene ambiguous. CDR1 is SGHNT, CDR2 YENEEA, per germline. The CDR3 is made up of 13 amino acids. The V end was cut by 3 bases, the J end by 10 bases, with 13 bases between. CDR3 bases: TGTGCCAGCAGCTTCCCCTCCTTTCAGGAGCAGTTCTTC. Encoded protein: CASSFPSFQEQFF.

The rearrangement joins TRBV7-9 to TRBJ1-1, with D hard to call. This CDR3 has 15 residues. Trimming pared 1 base from V and 5 bases from J, leaving 14 bases between. The V gene's germline CDR1 is SEHNR and CDR2 FQNEAQ (reference sequence). Here the CDR3 DNA reads TGTGCCAGCAGCTTAGGTGTAGAGAGATGGACTGAAGCTTTCTTT. This codes for CASSLGVERWTEAFF. Complete variable domain (other parts from reference TRBV7-9 and TRBJ1-1): DTGVSQNPRHKITKRGQNVTFRCDPISEHNRLYWYRQTLGQGPEFLTYFQNEAQLEKSRLLSDRFSAERPKGSFSTLEIQRTEQGDSAMYLCASSLGVERWTEAFFGQGTRLTVV.

The gene calls are TRBV19 and TRBJ1-4; tentatively, D is TRBD1 (5 bases). The CDR3 runs to 15 residues. Germline V gene data show CDR1 as LNHDA and CDR2 as SQIVND (reference sequence). Trimming took off 6 bases at V and 3 bases at J, with 14 bases between the two ends. The CDR3 DNA reads TGTGCCAGTAGATCCGGCGGGGCGGCTAATGAAAAACTGTTTTTT. Its protein is CASRSGGAANEKLFF. Combining the CDR3 with reference TRBV19 and TRBJ1-4 gives the whole variable domain DGGITQSPKYLFRKEGQNVTLSCEQNLNHDAMYWYRQDPGQGLRLIYYSQIVNDFQKGDIAEGYSVSREKKESFPLTVTSAQKNPTAFYLCASRSGGAANEKLFFGSGTQLSVL.

This clone was seen just once. J is TRBJ1-1 and V is TRBV11-3; no reliable D call. The CDR3 loop spans 14 amino acids. Germline CDR1 reads SGHNT; CDR2 reads YENEEA. V was trimmed by 1 base and J by 1 base, leaving 7 bases between them. The CDR3 bases are TGTGCCAGCAGCTTAGCTGCAGAGAACACTGAAGCTTTCTTT. Translated, it gives CASSLAAENTEAFF.

This clone has just one count. The chain is built from TRBV29-1 and TRBJ2-5, with 11 positions matching TRBD2. J was trimmed by 7 bases and V by 7 bases; bases with no gene match: 17. Germline values: CDR1 SQVTM, CDR2 ANQGSEA. This CDR3 is 16 amino acids long. In DNA form, the CDR3 reads TGCAGCGCCAGGATGGCGGCTAGCGGGAGGAAAGCGACCCAGTACTTC. It codes for CSARMAASGRKATQYF. The entire variable domain, with the rest obtained from reference TRBV29-1 and TRBJ2-5, is as follows: SAVISQKPSRDICQRGTSLTIQCQVDSQVTMMFWYRQQPGQSLTLIATANQGSEATYESGFVIDKFPISRPNLTFSTLTVSNMSPEDSSIYLCSARMAASGRKATQYFGPGTRLLVL.

CDR3 residues: CASSPGTGGARSYNSPLHF. CDR3 nucleotide sequence: TGTGCCAGCAGTCCTGGGACAGGGGGCGCGAGGTCCTATAATTCACCCCTCCACTTT. The rearrangement links TRBV6-6 to TRBJ1-6, with TRBD1 matching over 12 bases. The germline V gene encodes CDR1 MNHNY and CDR2 SVGAGI (reference sequence). The junction had 9 bases not matched to a gene; V was cut back by 5 bases and J by 1 base. This CDR3 has 19 residues.

The CDR3 region has the DNA TGTGCCAGCAGCTTTCAGGGTCTGACTGAAGCTTTCTTT. Its translation is CASSFQGLTEAFF. V gene TRBV7-2 combines with J gene TRBJ1-1, with D possibly matching TRBD1 (5 bases). Germline V CDR1 and CDR2: SGHTA, FQGNSA. The V gene lost 3 bases and the J gene lost 5 bases, with 10 bases spanning the gap. The CDR3 sequence is 13 residues long. The whole variable domain, remainder taken from reference TRBV7-2 and TRBJ1-1, is GAGVSQSPSNKVTEKGKDVELRCDPISGHTALYWYRQSLGQGLEFLIYFQGNSAPDKSGLPSDRFSAERTGGSVSTLTIQRTQQEDSAVYLCASSFQGLTEAFFGQGTRLTVV.

The V call is TRBV18, the J call TRBJ1-1; maybe TRBD1 (6 bases). Germline values: CDR1 KGHSH, CDR2 LQKENI. The V end was cut by 3 bases, the J end by 3 bases, with 20 bases between. CDR3 length: 17 residues. The CDR3 here is CASSPADLGARDTEAFF. DNA of the CDR3: TGTGCCAGCTCACCCGCTGATTTGGGGGCCAGGGACACTGAAGCTTTCTTT.

This clone is a singleton in its sample. The chain carries TRBV28 and TRBJ1-6; 10 nucleotides align to TRBD1. V gave up 7 bases and J gave up 5 bases; unmatched junction bases: 14. Per the germline V gene, CDR1 is MDHEN and CDR2 is SYDVKM. The CDR3 has 18 amino acids. In DNA, the CDR3 is TGTGCCAGCAACTTGGGACAGGGGACCCTTGTGAATAATTCACCCCTCCACTTT. Translated, it gives CASNLGQGTLVNNSPLHF.

This rearrangement joins TRBV28 to TRBJ2-7, with 7 nucleotides matching TRBD1. V shed 6 bases, J shed 3 bases, and the junction held 8 bases outside the gene matches. Looked up from germline, CDR1 is MDHEN and CDR2 is SYDVKM. The CDR3 consists of 14 residues. CDR3 DNA sequence: TGTGCCAGCAGACTTCCGGGACAGCACTACGAGCAGTACTTC. It encodes CASRLPGQHYEQYF.

This chain uses TRBV19 with TRBJ1-2; tentatively, D is TRBD1 (6 bases). The CDR3 is made up of 12 amino acids. From germline, CDR1 is LNHDA and CDR2 SQIVND (reference sequence). Trimming left V 8 bases short and J 3 bases short, with 10 bases between. The CDR3, as DNA: TGTGCCAGTGCAGGGGTCTACTATGGCTACACCTTC. Translating it yields CASAGVYYGYTF.

The chain recombines TRBV11-2 with TRBJ2-5, with TRBD2 as a possible D gene (6 bases). The germline V and J ends were trimmed by 5 bases and 3 bases, with 10 bases remaining between them. CDR3 size: 13 residues. Per germline, CDR1 SGHAT and CDR2 FQNNGV. The CDR3 spells CASSVTGEETQYF. CDR3 coding DNA: TGTGCCAGCAGCGTGACGGGGGAAGAGACCCAGTACTTC.

V and J are TRBV5-4 and TRBJ2-2; 7 bases match TRBD2. V was pared by 3 bases and J by 0 bases, with 2 bases of the junction left unmatched. Germline CDR1 and CDR2: SGHNT and YYREEE (reference sequence). This CDR3 has 15 residues. The CDR3 nucleotides read TGTGCCAGCAGCTCCGGGGGGACGAACACCGGGGAGCTGTTTTTT. This codes for CASSSGGTNTGELFF.

V usage is TRBV11-2 and J usage is TRBJ2-2; TRBD1 agrees at 9 bases. Germline V gives CDR1 SGHAT, CDR2 FQNNGV. The CDR3 contains 15 residues. Trimming at V came to 1 base and at J to 5 bases, leaving 2 bases not matched to a gene. Written as DNA, the CDR3 is TGTGCCAGCAGCTTAGGGGGACAGGGAACCGGGGAGCTGTTTTTT. It is translated as CASSLGGQGTGELFF.

CDR3 amino acids: CAWSVLNDEKLFF. CDR3 coding DNA: TGTGCCTGGAGTGTACTTAACGATGAAAAACTGTTTTTT. The V and J genes are TRBV30 and TRBJ1-4; no definite D call. The CDR3 sequence is 13 residues long. Trimming removed 0 bases from V and 6 bases from J, with 8 bases in between. Germline V CDR1 and CDR2: GTSNPN, SVGIG (reference sequence). Using reference TRBV30 and TRBJ1-4 for the parts outside the CDR3, the full variable domain is SQTIHQWPATLVQPVGSPLSLECTVEGTSNPNLYWYRQAAGRGLQLLFYSVGIGQISSEVPQNLSASRPQDRQFILSSKKLLLSDSGFYLCAWSVLNDEKLFFGSGTQLSVL.

The chain combines TRBV5-8 with TRBJ1-2; 8 bases are shared with TRBD1. V dropped 0 bases and J dropped 6; count of bases not matched to a gene: 13. The CDR3 spans 17 residues. Looked up from germline, CDR1 is SGHTS and CDR2 is YDEGEE. The DNA of the CDR3 is TGTGCCAGCAGCTTGGCCTGGGGGACAGGCGAAGGGGATGGCTACACCTTC. It translates to CASSLAWGTGEGDGYTF.

For the CDR3, the DNA is TGTGCCAGCAGTCCGGTTAGGGGACTAGCGGGAAGCACAGATACGCAGTATTTT. Translating gives CASSPVRGLAGSTDTQYF. The chain couples TRBV27 to TRBJ2-3, with 13 bases fitting TRBD2. Looked up from germline, CDR1 is MNHEY and CDR2 is SMNVEV (reference sequence). V was pared by 5 bases and J by 0 bases, with 8 bases of the junction left unmatched. This CDR3 contains 18 residues.

The rearrangement joins TRBV3-1 (or the pseudogene TRBV3-2) to TRBJ1-1; D gene uncertain. Per germline, CDR1 LGHDT and CDR2 YNNKEL (reference sequence). The CDR3 is 14 residues long. V lost 1 base, J lost 4 bases, and 10 bases lay in between. The CDR3 DNA is TGTGCCAGCAGCCAAGGCGATCGGAGCACTGAAGCTTTCTTT. Translated, it gives CASSQGDRSTEAFF.